This TCR beta chain was sequenced during a study of technical replicates of blood from several donors. The length of the CDR3 is 15 residues. Losses at the gene ends were 0 bases for V and 0 bases for J; bases not matched to a gene: 0. Germline V gene lookup returns CDR1 SQVTM and CDR2 ANQGSEA. Assay used: immunoSEQ multiplex PCR; TCRdb lists only in-frame clones, some missing. The sample has about 81,000 clones; about 81% are singletons. Source material: PBMCs. V gene TRBV29-1 combines with J gene TRBJ1-2; TRBD1 matches at 11 bases. The sequence was obtained from a human donor in good health. Some clones in this sample may be carry-over from other donors' samples. CDR3 nucleotides: TGCAGCGTTGAAGAGGGACAGGGGGCTAACTATGGCTACACCTTC. It codes for CSVEEGQGANYGYTF.